Following are 21 T cell receptor beta chains from one sample sequenced in a study of T cells after yellow fever vaccination (dated by TCRdb to the late 2010s). Receptor amplification or capture employed 5' RACE. Sequencing relied on an Illumina HiSeq 2500. Starting from the raw public reads, TCRdb applied fastp trimming at Q25, assembled clones with MiXCR and retained in-frame beta chains. Duplicate CDR3 protein sequences are folded into a single record with the most common DNA and genes. This sample holds 620,000 or so distinct CDR3 sequences; more than 9% were observed only once. More than 12% of the sample is held by the ten biggest clonotypes. The treatment or condition label on this specimen signifies: live attenuated yellow fever vaccine strain. Sequencing used PBMCs, obtained on the day of the yellow fever booster vaccination. These receptors were obtained from a man aged 30 to 45 who received the YFV17D yellow fever vaccine.

The CDR3 sequence: CASSTSGSVTGELFF. The CDR3 DNA reads TGTGCCAGCTCCACTAGCGGAAGCGTAACCGGGGAGCTGTTTTTT. This sequence joins TRBV7-2 and TRBJ2-2; 8 bases agree with TRBD2. The CDR3 covers 15 residues. Per the germline V gene, CDR1 is SGHTA and CDR2 is FQGNSA. Trimming at V came to 8 bases and at J to 5 bases, leaving 10 bases not matched to a gene.

The chain uses TRBV10-3 and TRBJ2-1; TRBD2 aligns across 9 bases. Germline V lookup: CDR1 ENHRY, CDR2 SYGVKD. The CDR3 spans 16 residues. V trimming: 0 bases; J trimming: 6 bases; junction bases outside the gene matches: 6. CDR3 nucleotides: TGTGCCATCAGTGAGTCTCCGGGACTAGCTAGCAATGAGCAGTTCTTC. Amino acid sequence: CAISESPGLASNEQFF.

There are many counts of this clonotype. The chain combines TRBV4-3 with TRBJ2-7; 7 bases map to TRBD2. CDR3 length: 15 amino acids. With V trimmed by 0 bases and J by 2 bases, 4 bases remained unmatched. CDR1 is LGHNA, CDR2 YSLEER, per germline. The CDR3 coding sequence is TGCGCCAGCAGCCAAGAGACGGGAGGAGCCTACGAGCAGTACTTC. Translation gives CASSQETGGAYEQYF.

This clonotype was seen a few times. The V and J genes are TRBV24-1 and TRBJ2-1; 14 bases agree with TRBD2. The germline V gene has CDR1 KGHDR and CDR2 SFDVKD. The J segment lost 7 bases and the V segment lost 3 bases, leaving 4 bases of the junction unmatched. This CDR3 contains 16 residues. The CDR3 sequence: CATSDIGTSGRNEQFF. CDR3 coding DNA: TGTGCCACCAGTGATATCGGGACTAGCGGGAGAAATGAGCAGTTCTTC.

The gene calls are TRBV27 and TRBJ2-1, with D tentatively TRBD1 (6 bases). Germline-derived CDR1 and CDR2 are MNHEY and SMNVEV (reference sequence). Trimming stripped 5 bases from V and 0 bases from J, with 11 bases between. CDR3 length: 15 residues. The chain's CDR3 is CASSADRRSYNEQFF. The CDR3 DNA is TGTGCCAGCAGTGCGGACAGACGCTCCTACAATGAGCAGTTCTTC.

The chain carries TRBV7-9 and TRBJ2-7; TRBD2 might be the D (7 bases). Germline V CDR1 and CDR2: SEHNR, FQNEAQ (reference sequence). CDR3 length: 16 residues. V gave up 10 bases and J gave up 0 bases, with 22 bases separating them. The CDR3 here is CATSGASGTSSYEQYF. The CDR3 bases are TGTGCCACCTCGGGGGCTAGCGGCACGAGCTCCTACGAGCAGTACTTC.

The chain combines TRBV12-3 or TRBV12-4 with TRBJ2-5; D is ambiguous. The CDR3 length is 11 residues. The ends were cut back, 6 bases at V and 7 bases at J, with 9 bases in the middle. The CDR3 sequence: CASSLTRTQYF. CDR3 DNA sequence: TGTGCCAGCAGCCTTACGAGGACCCAGTACTTC.

J is TRBJ2-3 and V is TRBV6-5; 9 nucleotides match TRBD2. Germline CDR1 and CDR2: MNHEY and SVGAGI. V shed 3 bases and J 2 bases; nucleotides not matched to a gene: 3. The CDR3 has 15 residues. CDR3 bases: TGTGCCAGCAGTTATAGCGGGAGTGCCACAGATACGCAGTATTTT. As protein: CASSYSGSATDTQYF.

The rearrangement joins TRBV15 to TRBJ2-1; D could derive from TRBD1 or TRBD2 (5 bases each). V lost 0 bases and J 6 bases, leaving 15 bases between the germline ends. CDR1 and CDR2 (germline): LNHNV, YYDKDF (reference sequence). This CDR3 has 16 residues. The CDR3 coding sequence is TGTGCCACCAGCAGAGAAAGCAGGGCCGGGGCCAATGAGCAGTTCTTC. This codes for CATSRESRAGANEQFF.

This clonotype appeared a few times. The chain has TRBV20-1 and TRBJ2-3; D tentatively fits TRBD1 or TRBD2 (5 bases each). Germline CDR1 is DFQATT and CDR2 is SNEGSKA (reference sequence). CDR3 length equals 15 residues. V was trimmed by 4 bases and J by 3 bases, leaving 17 bases between them. Here the CDR3 DNA reads TGCAGTGCTACGCAGAGGGGCGGTGGGACAGATACGCAGTATTTT. Translation: CSATQRGGGTDTQYF.

This clonotype showed up just a few times. The chain is built from TRBV4-3 and TRBJ1-1, with D tentatively TRBD1 (6 bases). The CDR3 contains 16 residues. In germline, CDR1 is LGHNA, CDR2 YSLEER. V lost 1 base, J lost 0 bases, and 12 bases lay in between. The CDR3 DNA reads TGCGCCAGCAGCCAAGCCCTGGGGGCGGTGAACACTGAAGCTTTCTTT. It yields the protein CASSQALGAVNTEAFF.

The rearrangement links TRBV6-2 or TRBV6-3 to TRBJ2-5; D ambiguous. Per the germline V gene, CDR1 is MNHEY and CDR2 is SVGEGT. The CDR3 runs to 12 residues. V was trimmed by 2 bases and J by 7 bases, leaving 8 bases between them. CDR3 in amino acids: CASSYVDGTQYF. The CDR3 DNA sequence: TGTGCCAGCAGTTACGTGGACGGGACCCAGTACTTC.

The V gene is TRBV7-7, the J gene TRBJ2-3; either TRBD1 or TRBD2 may fit D (5 bases each). The V gene lost 5 bases and the J gene lost 0 bases, with 15 bases spanning the gap. CDR3 length: 16 amino acids. The V gene's germline CDR1 is SSHAT and CDR2 FNYEAQ (reference sequence). The CDR3 bases are TGTGCCAGCAGCCCCGGGACCAAAACTAGCACAGATACGCAGTATTTT. Translated: CASSPGTKTSTDTQYF.

This clonotype was seen a handful of times. V usage is TRBV6-6 and J usage is TRBJ2-5; D is unresolved. V was cut by 3 bases and J by 1 base, with 3 bases left in between. Germline CDR1 is MNHNY and CDR2 is SVGAGI (reference sequence). This CDR3 comprises 12 residues. CDR3 loop: CASSYSQETQYF. DNA for the CDR3: TGTGCCAGCAGTTATAGCCAAGAGACCCAGTACTTC.

The J gene is TRBJ2-7, the V gene TRBV6-6; D not certain. Germline CDR1 is MNHNY and CDR2 is SVGAGI (reference sequence). Trimming took off 6 bases at V and 6 bases at J, with 9 bases between the two ends. This CDR3 has 11 amino acids. The CDR3 region has the DNA TGTGCCAGCAGCCTACGGCGCGAGCAGTACTTC. Translation gives CASSLRREQYF.

This clonotype has a count of ten or more. In DNA, the CDR3 is TGTGCCAGCAGTCGACTCGATAGAAGCTACAATGAGCAGTTCTTC. Amino acid sequence: CASSRLDRSYNEQFF. The chain carries TRBV7-9 and TRBJ2-1; D is undetermined. CDR3 length equals 15 residues. Germline CDR1 is SEHNR and CDR2 is FQNEAQ (reference sequence). The V gene lost 6 bases and the J gene lost 3 bases, with 15 bases spanning the gap. The full variable domain, rest sourced from reference TRBV7-9 and TRBJ2-1, is DTGVSQNPRHKITKRGQNVTFRCDPISEHNRLYWYRQTLGQGPEFLTYFQNEAQLEKSRLLSDRFSAERPKGSFSTLEIQRTEQGDSAMYLCASSRLDRSYNEQFFGPGTRLTVL.

The sample holds a few counts of this clonotype. J is TRBJ1-5 and V is TRBV6-2 or TRBV6-3; D remains unclear. The CDR3 contains 12 residues. The V end lost 6 bases, the J end lost 12 bases, and 15 bases lay between the germline ends. From germline, CDR1 is MNHEY and CDR2 SVGEGT. DNA of the CDR3: TGTGCCAGCAGCTTATATGCCAGTCACCAGCATTTT. It translates to CASSLYASHQHF.

A few counts support this clonotype. The chain is built from TRBV7-9 and TRBJ2-7; D is unclear. Germline lookup yields CDR1 SEHNR and CDR2 FQNEAQ (reference sequence). The CDR3 consists of 16 residues. V lost 2 bases to trimming and J lost 0 bases, with 14 bases between them. CDR3 DNA: TGTGCCAGCAGCTTAACAAGGGCAAGGACCTCCTACGAGCAGTACTTC. Its protein product is CASSLTRARTSYEQYF.

The J gene is TRBJ2-3, the V gene TRBV20-1; 13 nucleotides line up with TRBD2. V dropped 5 bases and J dropped 4; count of bases not matched to a gene: 15. The CDR3 length is 18 residues. Germline CDR1 is DFQATT and CDR2 is SNEGSKA (reference sequence). For the CDR3, the DNA is TGCAGTGCTCGCGGACTAGCGGGAGCAGGGGGTAGGGCAGATACGCAGTATTTT. Its translation is CSARGLAGAGGRADTQYF.

Ten or more counts support this clonotype. The chain carries TRBV27 and TRBJ1-2, with 7 positions matching TRBD1. J was trimmed by 4 bases and V by 3 bases; bases with no gene match: 11. CDR3 length: 16 amino acids. Per germline, CDR1 MNHEY and CDR2 SMNVEV (reference sequence). CDR3 in DNA: TGTGCCAGCAGTTTCCAACCCAATACAGGGGTCTATGGCTACACCTTC. It encodes CASSFQPNTGVYGYTF.

This clonotype was counted a few times. The chain has TRBV6-6 and TRBJ1-1; D unresolved. Germline V gene lookup returns CDR1 MNHNY and CDR2 SVGAGI (reference sequence). This CDR3 has 11 amino acids. V was trimmed by 7 bases and J by 4 bases, leaving 7 bases between them. CDR3 DNA: TGTGCCAGCATAGAGGGCACTGAAGCTTTCTTT. Translation gives CASIEGTEAFF.